Listed below are T cell receptor beta chains from one sample, sequenced in a study of blood T cell repertoires in COVID-19. Here immunoSEQ multiplex PCR was the method, and the copy in TCRdb shows in-frame clones only, minus some. Seen here are roughly 250,000 clones, roughly 86% observed once, and the top ten hold over 2%. Specimen: peripheral blood. These TCRs come from a woman in her forties or fifties with acute or convalescent COVID-19. CDR3s include the opening cysteine and the closing phenylalanine or tryptophan. The D gene is left open where the match is weak. Not all rows give a size; the values are once, few, many and, for expanded clones, a class.

>.|TRBV3-1/TRBV3-2|TRBJ1-5|TRBD1
TGTGCCAGCAGCCCGCCAGGGGGAAATCAGCCCCAGCATTTT
CASSPPGGNQPQHF
>.|TRBV5-1|TRBJ1-2|TRBD1
TGCGCCAGCAGCACAGGGGGCTCGGACTATGGCTACACCTTC
CASSTGGSDYGYTF
>.|TRBV7-2|TRBJ2-2|.
TGTGCCAGCAGCTTAGTGGCCATCGATTGGGAGCTGTTTTTT
CASSLVAIDWELFF
>.|TRBV6-6|TRBJ2-1|.
TGTGCCAGCAGTTATTCGCGGTCCCCTCCCTACAATGAGCAGTTCTTC
CASSYSRSPPYNEQFF
>.|TRBV30|TRBJ1-1|.
TGTGCCTGGAGTGTACGGGGAGAAGCTTTCTTT
CAWSVRGEAFF
>.|TRBV5-4|TRBJ1-1|.
TGTGCCAGCAGCTTGTTCTCGGCAGGGGACACTGAAGCTTTCTTT
CASSLFSAGDTEAFF
>.|TRBV5-1|TRBJ2-3|TRBD2
TGCGCCAGCAGCTTGTCAGCGGGAGGCACAGATACGCAGTATTTT
CASSLSAGGTDTQYF
>once|TRBV5-1|TRBJ2-1|.
TGCGCCAGCAGCTTGGACATCTACAATGAGCAGTTCTTC
CASSLDIYNEQFF
>.|TRBV7-3|TRBJ2-1|TRBD2
TGTGCCAGCGCCCTCGCCGGGGGACTAGCGGGAAATGAGCAGTTCTTC
CASALAGGLAGNEQFF
>.|TRBV5-1|TRBJ2-2|TRBD2
TGCGCCAGCAGCCCAATCAGGGTACTAGCGGGAGGCCCCGCGAACACCGGGGAGCTGTTTTTT
CASSPIRVLAGGPANTGELFF
>.|TRBV11-2|TRBJ2-7|TRBD2
TGTGCCAGCAGCTTCGGACTAGCGGGAGCCGAGCAGTACTTC
CASSFGLAGAEQYF
>once|TRBV27|TRBJ1-6|TRBD1
TGTGCCAGCAGTCCCGGGACAGGGAATTATAATTCACCCCTCCACTTT
CASSPGTGNYNSPLHF
>.|TRBV6-6|TRBJ2-1|TRBD2
TGTGCCAGCAGTTACTCCGGAGCGGGAGGGCAGAATGAGCAGTTCTTC
CASSYSGAGGQNEQFF
>.|TRBV19|TRBJ1-1|.
TGTGCCAGTAGTGTCGGCAGGCGGGGTGAAGCTTTCTTT
CASSVGRRGEAFF
>.|TRBV6-5|TRBJ1-1|TRBD1
TGTGCCAGCAGTTACTCCAGGGGGCGGGACACTGAAGCTTTCTTT
CASSYSRGRDTEAFF
>.|TRBV7-9|TRBJ2-3|.
TGTGCCAGCAGCTTAGGGCCAGATACGCAGTATTTT
CASSLGPDTQYF
>.|TRBV15|TRBJ2-7|TRBD2
TGTGCCACCAGCAGAGCGCGGGAGGGGTCCTACGAGCAGTACTTC
CATSRAREGSYEQYF
>few|TRBV7-3|TRBJ2-1|.
TGTGCCAGCAGCTTAGGCAAAAAGCAAGCCGGGAGCTCCTACAATGAGCAGTTCTTC
CASSLGKKQAGSSYNEQFF
>.|TRBV24-1|TRBJ2-2|.
TGTGCCACCTCGAGGGAGTTCACCGGGGAGCTGTTTTTT
CATSREFTGELFF
>few|TRBV24-1|TRBJ2-1|TRBD2
TGTGCCACCAGTGTACCTAGCGGGAGTGTAAATGAGCAGTTCTTC
CATSVPSGSVNEQFF
>.|TRBV7-9|TRBJ2-7|TRBD1
TGTGCCAGCAGCCCCGGGACAGGGCCCTTACGGTACTTC
CASSPGTGPLRYF
>.|TRBV5-1|TRBJ2-3|.
TGCGCCAGCAGCGCGGGTACTAGCACAGATACGCAGTATTTT
CASSAGTSTDTQYF
>.|TRBV27|TRBJ2-1|TRBD2
TGTGCCAGCAGTAGATCTAGCGGGAGCTCCTACAATGAGCAGTTCTTC
CASSRSSGSSYNEQFF
>.|TRBV7-7|TRBJ1-4|TRBD1
TGTGCTAGCAGCCCAATTCAAGGACAGGGGTTCCGCTGGGTGTTTTTT
CASSPIQGQGFRWVFF
>once|TRBV7-3|TRBJ2-1|.
TGTGCCAGCAGCTTAGGGAGTCAGTTCTACAATGAGCAGTTCTTC
CASSLGSQFYNEQFF
>.|TRBV2|TRBJ2-7|TRBD2
TGTGCCAGCAGTATAGCGGGAGGGCTCTCCTACGAGCAGTACTTC
CASSIAGGLSYEQYF
>.|TRBV28|TRBJ2-1|.
TGTGCCAGCAGTCCCCAAGGGGGAGCGACCTACAATGAGCAGTTCTTC
CASSPQGGATYNEQFF
>.|TRBV19|TRBJ2-7|TRBD2
TGTGCCAGTAGTATGGGAGGCAGCGGGAGTTCGCGGTACTTC
CASSMGGSGSSRYF
>.|TRBV7-2|TRBJ1-2|.
TGTGCCAGCAGCATACAGGGCAGCGGCTACACCTTC
CASSIQGSGYTF
>.|TRBV6-4|TRBJ2-7|TRBD2
TGTGCCAGCAGTGAATATAGCGGGATCACCTACGAGCAGTACTTC
CASSEYSGITYEQYF
>.|TRBV27|TRBJ2-5|.
TGTGCCAGCAGTTTTAAGGGGTCGGAGACCCAGTACTTC
CASSFKGSETQYF
>.|TRBV27|TRBJ1-5|.
TGTGCCAGCAGTGTTTTTCGTAGCAATCAGCCCCAGCATTTT
CASSVFRSNQPQHF
>once|TRBV7-2|TRBJ2-3|.
TGTGCCAGCAGCCTGGGGGCTTTCACAGATACGCAGTATTTT
CASSLGAFTDTQYF
>.|TRBV18|TRBJ1-5|TRBD1
TGTGCCAGCTCACCACCTGGGACAGGATACAATCAGCCCCAGCATTTT
CASSPPGTGYNQPQHF
>.|TRBV19|TRBJ1-2|.
TGTGCCAGTAGTGTTATACAGGGATCCTATGGCTACACCTTC
CASSVIQGSYGYTF
>.|TRBV10-3|TRBJ2-1|.
TGTGCCATCAGGGGACAAGGGAGCGGGAAGTACAATGAGCAGTTCTTC
CAIRGQGSGKYNEQFF
>.|TRBV9|TRBJ2-1|TRBD1
TGTGCCAGCAGCGTCCTCACGACAGGGGACGACAATGAGCAGTTCTTC
CASSVLTTGDDNEQFF
>few|TRBV24-1|TRBJ1-2|TRBD1
TGTGCCACCAGTGACCCACAGGGGGCGGACTATGGCTACACCTTC
CATSDPQGADYGYTF
>.|TRBV29-1|TRBJ1-1|TRBD1
TGCAGCGCTTCGACAGGGAAGGGGCCTGAAGCTTTCTTT
CSASTGKGPEAFF
>once|TRBV9|TRBJ2-7|.
TGTGCCAGCAGCCCTCGACAGGACCAAATTTACGAGCAGTACTTC
CASSPRQDQIYEQYF
>.|TRBV7-2|TRBJ1-3|.
TGTGCCAGCAGCTTAGACTACCTCCCTGGAAACACCATATATTTT
CASSLDYLPGNTIYF
>.|TRBV28|TRBJ2-7|TRBD1
TGTGCCAGCAGTACCAGGACAGGACGGGGCGGGCAGTACTTC
CASSTRTGRGGQYF
>.|TRBV18|TRBJ2-1|TRBD1
TGTGCCAGCTCACCTCCTCGACAGGGGTCCTACAATGAGCAGTTCTTC
CASSPPRQGSYNEQFF
>.|TRBV6-5|TRBJ2-1|TRBD2
TGTGCCAGCAGGGAGGAGGGAGGGCCATTAAATGAGCAGTTCTTC
CASREEGGPLNEQFF
>.|TRBV28|TRBJ1-4|.
TGTGCCAGCGGCGGGGCAACTAATGAAAAACTGTTTTTT
CASGGATNEKLFF
>.|TRBV7-2|TRBJ2-5|.
TGTGCCAGCAGCTTACAAGTACGACGGAGGTATGGAAGTGAGACCCAGTACTTC
CASSLQVRRRYGSETQYF
>.|TRBV24-1|TRBJ2-1|TRBD1
TGTGCCACCAGTGATCTGGGACAGGGGATTTCCTACAATGAGCAGTTCTTC
CATSDLGQGISYNEQFF
>.|TRBV19|TRBJ2-1|TRBD2
TGTGCCAGTAGTATTAGGGGCGGGAGAATGAACAATGAGCAGTTCTTC
CASSIRGGRMNNEQFF
>once|TRBV10-3|TRBJ2-7|TRBD2
TGTGCCTGTAGGGGGCGGGAGGGCCCTAGCTCCTACGAGCAGTACTTC
CACRGREGPSSYEQYF
>.|TRBV19|TRBJ2-7|.
TGTGCCAGTAGTCCGAGGACAGACTACGAGCAGTACTTC
CASSPRTDYEQYF